A single sample gave rise to the 21 T cell receptor beta chains below, sequenced in a study of blood T cell repertoires in COVID-19. Produced via immunoSEQ multiplex PCR; TCRdb's table is partial and in-frame only. The repertoire holds over 250,000 clones, with 89% as singletons. Material: PBMCs or T cells enriched from blood (not recorded which). The source of these receptors is a woman aged 55-70 years who had recovered from COVID-19.

The chain links TRBV27 to TRBJ1-1; 10 bases line up with TRBD1. Trimming at V came to 6 bases and at J to 5 bases, leaving 6 bases not matched to a gene. The germline V gene encodes CDR1 MNHEY and CDR2 SMNVEV (reference sequence). The CDR3 consists of 14 residues. The CDR3 coding sequence is TGTGCCAGCAGCTGGACAGGGGGATTTACTGAAGCTTTCTTT. It is translated as CASSWTGGFTEAFF.

The CDR3 protein is CASSPPNIQRNYGYTF. CDR3 nucleotide sequence: TGTGCCAGCTCACCCCCAAACATCCAGAGGAACTATGGCTACACCTTC. The chain is built from TRBV18 and TRBJ1-2; no definite D call. The CDR3 length is 16 residues. The ends were cut back, 3 bases at V and 2 bases at J, with 16 bases in the middle. Germline CDR1 KGHSH, CDR2 LQKENI. Variable domain in full (rest from reference TRBV18 and TRBJ1-2): NAGVMQNPRHLVRRRGQEARLRCSPMKGHSHVYWYRQLPEEGLKFMVYLQKENIIDESGMPKERFSAEFPKEGPSILRIQQVVRGDSAAYFCASSPPNIQRNYGYTFGSGTRLTVV.

This chain joins TRBV7-3 and TRBJ2-7; 13 positions agree with TRBD2. The CDR3 contains 18 residues. Unmatched junction bases numbered 12, after V lost 5 bases and J lost 2 bases. Germline V gene data show CDR1 as SGHTA and CDR2 as FQGTGA. CDR3 nucleotides: TGTGCCAGCAGCCCTTTACAGGGGGGACTAGCGGGAACCTACGAGCAGTACTTC. It is translated as CASSPLQGGLAGTYEQYF.

The rearrangement joins TRBV9 to TRBJ2-5, with D possibly matching TRBD1 (5 bases). V was shortened by 0 bases and J by 5 bases, with 14 bases between the two germline ends. CDR1 SGDLS and CDR2 YYNGEE come from the germline V gene. This CDR3 contains 15 residues. CDR3 amino acids: CASSVGAAAGETQYF. The CDR3 DNA follows: TGTGCCAGCAGCGTAGGGGCCGCCGCAGGGGAGACCCAGTACTTC.

The V call is TRBV28, the J call TRBJ1-1; D perhaps matches TRBD1 (5 bases). V lost 5 bases, J lost 6 bases, and 19 bases lay in between. CDR1 and CDR2 (germline): MDHEN, SYDVKM. CDR3 length: 15 amino acids. The CDR3 DNA reads TGTGCCAGCAGTCAGACGGGAGCGGGGGTCGCTGAAGCTTTCTTT. This encodes CASSQTGAGVAEAFF.

V usage is TRBV20-1 and J usage is TRBJ2-4; 12 bases line up with TRBD2. The junction had 9 bases not matched to a gene; V was cut back by 3 bases and J by 0 bases. The CDR3 sequence is 18 residues long. Germline CDR1 reads DFQATT; CDR2 reads SNEGSKA (reference sequence). The CDR3, as DNA: TGCAGTGCTAGTCAAATACTAGCGGGGGGTCTAGCCAAAAACATTCAGTACTTC. Translated, it gives CSASQILAGGLAKNIQYF.

The CDR3: CAISVVQGDTGELFF. In DNA, the CDR3 is TGTGCCATCAGTGTGGTTCAAGGGGACACCGGGGAGCTGTTTTTT. The J gene is TRBJ2-2, the V gene TRBV10-3, with a weak D call TRBD1 (5 bases). The CDR3 runs 15 residues. CDR1 and CDR2 (germline): ENHRY, SYGVKD. Trimming stripped 4 bases from V and 3 bases from J, with 12 bases between.

This rearrangement joins TRBV5-1 to TRBJ1-5; D is perhaps TRBD1 (5 bases). The CDR3 runs 18 residues. V lost 0 bases and J 3 bases, leaving 19 bases between the germline ends. The germline CDR1 and CDR2 sequences are SGHRS and YFSETQ. The CDR3 DNA is TGCGCCAGCAGCTTGGGGGACGAGACGGGACTGATCAATCAGCCCCAGCATTTT. Amino acids: CASSLGDETGLINQPQHF.

The chain has TRBV9 and TRBJ2-1; TRBD1 is a possible D gene (5 bases). The CDR3 spans 14 residues. V was trimmed by 4 bases and J by 5 bases, leaving 13 bases between them. Germline lookup yields CDR1 SGDLS and CDR2 YYNGEE. In nucleotides, the CDR3 is TGTGCCAGCAGCCCATCCGACAGCGACAATGAGCAGTTCTTC. This gives the protein CASSPSDSDNEQFF. The full variable domain, in which reference TRBV9 and TRBJ2-1 provide the parts outside the CDR3, is DSGVTQTPKHLITATGQRVTLRCSPRSGDLSVYWYQQSLDQGLQFLIQYYNGEERAKGNILERFSAQQFPDLHSELNLSSLELGDSALYFCASSPSDSDNEQFFGPGTRLTVL.

This chain uses TRBV7-8 with TRBJ2-7, with a possible D match to TRBD1 (5 bases). The length of the CDR3 is 13 residues. Trimming shortened V by 6 bases and J by 6 bases, and 15 bases separated the two germline ends. The germline gives CDR1 SGHVS, CDR2 FQNEAQ. Here the CDR3 DNA reads TGTGCCAGCAGTTTATCTCGGACAAGCGAGCAGTACTTC. It is translated as CASSLSRTSEQYF.

For this clone: This specimen includes other DNA sequences encoding the same CDR3. As DNA, the CDR3 is TGTGCCAGCAGCCGTAAGAGCTCCTACAATGAGCAGTTCTTC. Translating gives CASSRKSSYNEQFF. The chain employs TRBV3-1 (or the pseudogene TRBV3-2) and TRBJ2-1; D is unresolved. The V end lost 4 bases, the J end lost 0 bases, and 7 bases lay between the germline ends. CDR1 is LGHDT, CDR2 YNNKEL, per germline (reference sequence). The CDR3 sequence is 14 residues long.

This clone was recorded only once. CDR3 in amino acids: CASSVTGHGYTF. CDR3 DNA sequence: TGTGCCAGCAGCGTGACAGGGCATGGCTACACCTTC. The chain is built from TRBV5-8 and TRBJ1-2, with 7 bases that match TRBD1. CDR3 length: 12 amino acids. V lost 4 bases and J lost 6; bases outside the gene matches: 3. Looked up from germline, CDR1 is SGHTS and CDR2 is YDEGEE.

This sequence joins TRBV18 and TRBJ1-4, with D possibly TRBD1 on 6 matching bases. The CDR3 sequence is 12 residues long. V was shortened by 8 bases and J by 5 bases, with 9 bases between the two germline ends. In germline, CDR1 is KGHSH, CDR2 LQKENI. The CDR3 DNA reads TGTGCCAGCCTAGGACAGAATGAAAAACTGTTTTTT. As protein: CASLGQNEKLFF.

This chain joins TRBV5-4 and TRBJ2-7; D is possibly TRBD1 (6 bases). CDR1 and CDR2 (germline): SGHNT, YYREEE (reference sequence). Trimming cost V 4 bases and J 4 bases, with 12 bases left between them. The CDR3 length is 13 residues. The CDR3 spells CASSLDRTYEQYF. CDR3 coding DNA: TGTGCCAGCAGCCTGGACAGAACTTACGAGCAGTACTTC.

The chain recombines TRBV28 with TRBJ2-6; 7 nucleotides agree with TRBD1. Per germline, CDR1 MDHEN and CDR2 SYDVKM. The CDR3 runs 18 residues. The junction had 11 bases not matched to a gene; V was cut back by 6 bases and J by 0 bases. The CDR3 nucleotides read TGTGCCAGCAGGAATCCGGGACAGAGTGTCTCTGGGGCCAACGTCCTGACTTTC. It translates to CASRNPGQSVSGANVLTF. Looking up the rest from reference TRBV28 and TRBJ2-6 gives the full variable domain: DVKVTQSSRYLVKRTGEKVFLECVQDMDHENMFWYRQDPGLGLRLIYFSYDVKMKEKGDIPEGYSVSREKKERFSLILESASTNQTSMYLCASRNPGQSVSGANVLTFGAGSRLTVL.

The rearrangement uses TRBV5-1 and TRBJ2-3; D gene unclear. Trimming stripped 4 bases from V and 1 base from J, with 16 bases between. The CDR3 contains 16 residues. Looked up from germline, CDR1 is SGHRS and CDR2 is YFSETQ. CDR3 sequence: CASSRSSRPGTDTQYF. The CDR3 DNA reads as TGCGCCAGCAGCCGGAGTTCTCGACCCGGCACAGATACGCAGTATTTT.

This clone was seen a handful of times. The chain recombines TRBV7-9 with TRBJ2-1, with TRBD2 matching over 10 bases. The germline V gene encodes CDR1 SEHNR and CDR2 FQNEAQ (reference sequence). Unmatched junction bases numbered 10, after V lost 3 bases and J lost 11 bases. The CDR3 length is 15 residues. CDR3 in DNA: TGTGCCAGCAGCTTTTATGGGGCTAGCGGGGGTCAGCAGTTCTTC. Translating gives CASSFYGASGGQQFF.

The chain joins TRBV7-8 to TRBJ2-5; TRBD2 is a possible D gene (6 bases). Germline CDR1 and CDR2: SGHVS and FQNEAQ. This CDR3 has 13 residues. Trimming left V 6 bases short and J 1 base short, with 9 bases between. The CDR3 DNA reads as TGTGCCAGCAGAAGGGGACTCCAAGAGACCCAGTACTTC. Translation: CASRRGLQETQYF. Variable domain in full (rest from reference TRBV7-8 and TRBJ2-5): GAGVSQSPRYKVAKRGQDVALRCDPISGHVSLFWYQQALGQGPEFLTYFQNEAQLDKSGLPSDRFFAERPEGSVSTLKIQRTQQEDSAVYLCASRRGLQETQYFGPGTRLLVL.

This rearrangement joins TRBV5-1 to TRBJ2-5, with 12 nucleotides matching TRBD2. The germline V gene has CDR1 SGHRS and CDR2 YFSETQ. The ends lost 0 bases at V and 5 bases at J; junction bases unmatched: 5. The length of the CDR3 is 16 residues. The CDR3 DNA is TGCGCCAGCAGCTTGGGGACTAGCGGGGTTTTGGAGACCCAGTACTTC. This encodes CASSLGTSGVLETQYF. The full variable domain, in which reference TRBV5-1 and TRBJ2-5 provide the parts outside the CDR3, is KAGVTQTPRYLIKTRGQQVTLSCSPISGHRSVSWYQQTPGQGLQFLFEYFSETQRNKGNFPGRFSGRQFSNSRSEMNVSTLELGDSALYLCASSLGTSGVLETQYFGPGTRLLVL.

The chain is built from TRBV10-3 and TRBJ1-1; D gene unclear. Germline loops: CDR1 ENHRY, CDR2 SYGVKD. Trimming took off 0 bases at V and 4 bases at J, with 6 bases between the two ends. The CDR3 consists of 13 residues. CDR3 nucleotide sequence: TGTGCCATCAGTGAGTCGGAGTTCACTGAAGCTTTCTTT. This gives the protein CAISESEFTEAFF.

The chain links TRBV7-9 to TRBJ2-5; the D gene is possibly TRBD1 (6 bases). V dropped 4 bases and J dropped 0 bases, with 9 bases sitting between them. The CDR3 has 14 residues. Germline CDR1 SEHNR, CDR2 FQNEAQ (reference sequence). The CDR3 loop is CASSSQGNQETQYF. CDR3 bases: TGTGCCAGCAGCTCCCAGGGGAACCAAGAGACCCAGTACTTC.